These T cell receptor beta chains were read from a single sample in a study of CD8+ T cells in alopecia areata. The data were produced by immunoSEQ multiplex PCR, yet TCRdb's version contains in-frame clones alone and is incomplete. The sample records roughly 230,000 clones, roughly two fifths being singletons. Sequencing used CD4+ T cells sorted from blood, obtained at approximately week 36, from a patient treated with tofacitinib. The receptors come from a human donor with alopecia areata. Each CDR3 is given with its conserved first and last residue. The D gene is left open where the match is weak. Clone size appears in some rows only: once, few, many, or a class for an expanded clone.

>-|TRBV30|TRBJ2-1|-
CAWSVESPQFF
TGTGCCTGGAGTGTAGAATCTCCGCAGTTCTTC
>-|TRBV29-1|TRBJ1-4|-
CSATEGGPGEKLFF
TGCAGCGCCACGGAGGGGGGGCCGGGTGAAAAACTGTTTTTT
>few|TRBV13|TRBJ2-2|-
CASSLVRGSNTGELFF
TGTGCCAGCAGCTTAGTAAGAGGGTCGAACACCGGGGAGCTGTTTTTT
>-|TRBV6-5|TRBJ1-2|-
CASSGQSYGYTF
TGTGCCAGCAGCGGACAAAGCTATGGCTACACCTTC
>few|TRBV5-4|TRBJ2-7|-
CASSSRGAYEQYF
TGTGCCAGCAGCTCAAGGGGAGCCTACGAGCAGTACTTC
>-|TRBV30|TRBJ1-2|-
CAWIGTVPNYGYTF
TGTGCCTGGATTGGTACGGTCCCTAACTATGGCTACACCTTC
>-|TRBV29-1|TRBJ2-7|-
CSVDGASFYEQYF
TGCAGCGTTGATGGGGCGTCCTTTTACGAGCAGTACTTC
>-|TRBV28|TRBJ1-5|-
CAGSPGTYSNQPQHF
TGTGCCGGGTCCCCCGGGACTTATAGCAATCAGCCCCAGCATTTT
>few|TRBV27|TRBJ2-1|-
CASSSGLTNEQFF
TGTGCCAGCAGTTCTGGACTAACCAATGAGCAGTTCTTC
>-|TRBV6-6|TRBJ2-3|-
CASSVGSRGTDTQYF
TGTGCCAGCAGCGTCGGGAGTAGGGGCACAGATACGCAGTATTTT
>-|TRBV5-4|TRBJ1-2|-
CASGPSRAWSGNYGYTF
TGTGCCAGCGGGCCCTCCCGAGCTTGGTCAGGGAACTATGGCTACACCTTC
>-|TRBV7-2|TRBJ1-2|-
CASSLDENYGYTF
TGTGCCAGCAGCTTGGACGAGAACTATGGCTACACCTTC
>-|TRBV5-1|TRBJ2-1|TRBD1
CASSPGDRGSEQFF
TGCGCCAGCAGCCCCGGGGACAGGGGAAGTGAGCAGTTCTTC
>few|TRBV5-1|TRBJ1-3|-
CASSPGSSGNTIYF
TGCGCCAGCAGTCCAGGTTCCTCTGGAAACACCATATATTTT
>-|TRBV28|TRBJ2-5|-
CASSSQETQYF
TGTGCCAGCAGTTCCCAAGAGACCCAGTACTTC
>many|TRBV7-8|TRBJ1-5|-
CASSLLSGVGNQPQHF
TGTGCCAGCAGCTTGCTATCGGGAGTCGGCAATCAGCCCCAGCATTTT
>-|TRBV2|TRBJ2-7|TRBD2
CASSEFLAGPYEQYF
TGTGCCAGCAGTGAATTTCTAGCGGGACCCTACGAGCAGTACTTC
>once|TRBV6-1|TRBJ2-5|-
CASSDYETQYF
TGTGCCAGCAGTGACTACGAGACCCAGTACTTC
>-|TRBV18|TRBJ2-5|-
CASSRGIGPETQYF
TGTGCCAGCTCCAGAGGAATTGGGCCAGAGACCCAGTACTTC
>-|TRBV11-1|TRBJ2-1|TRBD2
CASSLVRGGSNEQFF
TGTGCCAGCAGCCTCGTACGGGGCGGGAGTAATGAGCAGTTCTTC
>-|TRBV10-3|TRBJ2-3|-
CAISPRPGDTSTDTQYF
TGTGCCATCAGCCCCCGACCCGGTGACACTAGCACAGATACGCAGTATTTT
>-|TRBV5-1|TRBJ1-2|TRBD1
CASGTGGGYGYTF
TGCGCCAGTGGGACAGGGGGTGGCTATGGCTACACCTTC
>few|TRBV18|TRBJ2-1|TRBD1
CASSGTAGAASYNEQFF
TGTGCCAGCTCAGGGACAGCTGGGGCCGCCTCCTACAATGAGCAGTTCTTC
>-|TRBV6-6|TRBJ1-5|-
CASRDLPGHDNQPQHF
TGTGCCAGCAGGGACTTACCGGGACACGACAATCAGCCCCAGCATTTT
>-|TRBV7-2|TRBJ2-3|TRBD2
CASSASGSYTDTQYF
TGTGCCAGCAGCGCTAGCGGGAGCTACACAGATACGCAGTATTTT
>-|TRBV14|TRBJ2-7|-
CASSPRTRGIYEQYF
TGTGCCAGCAGCCCGCGGACACGCGGGATATACGAGCAGTACTTC
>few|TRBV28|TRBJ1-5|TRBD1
CASSSDRGGVKPQHF
TGTGCCAGCAGTTCGGACAGGGGAGGCGTTAAGCCCCAGCATTTT
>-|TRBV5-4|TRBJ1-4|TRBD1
CASSQTGAINEKLFF
TGTGCCAGCAGTCAAACAGGGGCGATAAATGAAAAACTGTTTTTT
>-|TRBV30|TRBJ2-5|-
CAWTLLHQETQYF
TGTGCCTGGACGTTGCTCCACCAAGAGACCCAGTACTTC
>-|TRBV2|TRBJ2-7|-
CASSINVEQYF
TGTGCCAGCAGCATAAACGTGGAGCAGTACTTC
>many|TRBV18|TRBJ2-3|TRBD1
CASSATGTDTQYF
TGTGCCAGCTCAGCGACAGGGACAGATACGCAGTATTTT
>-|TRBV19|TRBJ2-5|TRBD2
CASPREGTQETQYF
TGTGCCAGTCCTAGGGAGGGAACTCAAGAGACCCAGTACTTC
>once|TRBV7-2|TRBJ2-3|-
CASSLGSVGTDTQYF
TGTGCCAGCAGCTTGGGTAGCGTGGGCACAGATACGCAGTATTTT
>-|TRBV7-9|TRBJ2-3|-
CASSLGLGSTDTQYF
TGTGCCAGCAGCTTAGGACTGGGCAGCACAGATACGCAGTATTTT
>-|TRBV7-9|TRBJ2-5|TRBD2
CASSPRLAGLQETQYF
TGTGCCAGCAGCCCCCGACTAGCGGGGCTCCAAGAGACCCAGTACTTC
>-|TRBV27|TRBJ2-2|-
CASSLGPGELFF
TGTGCCAGCAGTTTAGGGCCCGGGGAGCTGTTTTTT
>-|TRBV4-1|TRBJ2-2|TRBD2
CASSRLAGTGELFF
TGCGCCAGCAGCCGGCTAGCGGGGACCGGGGAGCTGTTTTTT
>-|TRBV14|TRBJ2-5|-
CASSQAFLKTQYF
TGTGCCAGCAGCCAGGCCTTTCTGAAGACCCAGTACTTC
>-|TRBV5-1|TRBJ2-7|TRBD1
CASSPGQRSYEQYF
TGCGCCAGCAGCCCGGGACAGAGATCCTACGAGCAGTACTTC